The rows below give T cell receptor beta chains drawn from one sample of a study of vaccination effects on CD4 cells after COVID-19. Data came from immunoSEQ multiplex PCR; TCRdb stores just in-frame clones and leaves some out. The repertoire holds about 31,000 clones, with roughly two thirds as singletons. Their antigen targets remain unknown. The starting material was CD4+ T cells from PBMCs cultured with HCoV-229E spike peptides, obtained before COVID-19 vaccination. These receptors originate from a human donor who received a COVID-19 vaccine. The conserved cysteine and the conserved F or W are not part of the CDR3 here.

v_call	j_call	cdr3_aa
TRBV19	TRBJ1-2	ASSIVAAPVYGYT
TRBV3-1/TRBV3-2	TRBJ1-3	ASSQGRGNTIY
TRBV5-8	TRBJ2-4	ASSLVLRLSGAKNIQY
TRBV14	TRBJ2-7	ASSRLGTREGQY
TRBV18	TRBJ2-7	ASSPGQVPDYEQY
TRBV19	TRBJ2-5	ASRPSLAGEWETQY
TRBV2	TRBJ2-5	ASSEWETQY
TRBV4-1	TRBJ1-2	ASSPNVQGAFYGYT
TRBV5-6	TRBJ2-1	ASSLQLSSGRYEQF
TRBV15	TRBJ2-5	ATSRDRPETQY
TRBV24-1	TRBJ2-7	ATSDREAGGYEQY
TRBV4-1	TRBJ2-2	ASSPGFTGELF
TRBV6-2/TRBV6-3	TRBJ2-1	ASSTNTGSYNEQF
TRBV30	TRBJ1-3	AWSGGPGPGNTIY
TRBV10-3	TRBJ1-2	AISETRSGYT
TRBV7-9	TRBJ2-1	ASSLGDVSYNEQF
TRBV5-4	TRBJ2-1	ASSRSLGGLMEDEQF
TRBV7-9	TRBJ2-7	ASSPYFDPSYEQY